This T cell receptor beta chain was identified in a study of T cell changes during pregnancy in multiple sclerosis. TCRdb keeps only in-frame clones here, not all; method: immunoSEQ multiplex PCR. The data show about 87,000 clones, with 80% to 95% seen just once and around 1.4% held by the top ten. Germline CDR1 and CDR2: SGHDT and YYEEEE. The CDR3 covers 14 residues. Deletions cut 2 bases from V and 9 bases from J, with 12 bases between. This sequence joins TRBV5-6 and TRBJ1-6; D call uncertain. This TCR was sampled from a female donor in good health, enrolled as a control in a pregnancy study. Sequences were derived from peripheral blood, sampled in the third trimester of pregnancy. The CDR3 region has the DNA TGTGCCAGCAGCTTTCGTCGGGGAACTTCACCCCTCCACTTT. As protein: CASSFRRGTSPLHF.